The 22 T cell receptor beta chains below all came from one sample that was sequenced in a study of blood T cell repertoires in COVID-19 (dated by TCRdb to about 2020). The receptor library was made with the immunoSEQ multiplex PCR assay. TCRdb mirrors the immuneACCESS table, restricted to in-frame sequences. Some clones are absent from its copies; in checked studies, under half trace to an unresolved V gene, and the reason for the others is unknown. The sample records 120,000 or so clones, around 81% of which are singletons. Jointly, the top ten make up 3.5% to 4% of the sample. The material sequenced was peripheral blood. Source of these receptors: a woman in her 50s with acute or convalescent COVID-19.

The gene calls are TRBV7-9 and TRBJ1-3; D gene ambiguous. V gave up 0 bases and J gave up 2 bases, with 14 bases separating them. Germline values: CDR1 SEHNR, CDR2 FQNEAQ (reference sequence). The length of the CDR3 is 17 residues. CDR3 amino acids: CASSLAVGESTGNTIYF. DNA for the CDR3: TGTGCCAGCAGCTTAGCGGTCGGGGAATCTACTGGAAACACCATATATTTT.

The V and J genes are TRBV6-5 and TRBJ1-1; D gene unclear. The V end was cut by 6 bases, the J end by 6 bases, with 17 bases between. The CDR3 is 14 residues long. In germline, CDR1 is MNHEY, CDR2 SVGAGI. The CDR3 region has the DNA TGTGCCAGCAGCCGACGCCGGGAGAAACCTGAAGCTTTCTTT. Translating it yields CASSRRREKPEAFF.

Only one count was recorded for this clone. The chain uses TRBV5-8 and TRBJ2-7; tentative D call: TRBD2 (5 bases). V shed 7 bases and J shed 2 bases, with 16 bases lying between them. This CDR3 spans 14 amino acids. Germline V lookup: CDR1 SGHTS, CDR2 YDEGEE. The CDR3 DNA reads TGTGCCAGCCCCGGGCGACGGGGAGCCTACGAGCAGTACTTC. Translation: CASPGRRGAYEQYF.

V gene TRBV18 combines with J gene TRBJ2-1; 9 bases are a match to TRBD2. Trimming cost V 3 bases and J 6 bases; bases outside gene matches: 6. Germline lookup yields CDR1 KGHSH and CDR2 LQKENI. This CDR3 comprises 15 residues. The CDR3 bases are TGTGCCAGCTCACCGGGACTAGCAGTTAGCAATGAGCAGTTCTTC. This codes for CASSPGLAVSNEQFF.

This clone has only one observation. This sequence joins TRBV19 and TRBJ1-2, with TRBD1 identical over 8 bases. The germline V gene has CDR1 LNHDA and CDR2 SQIVND (reference sequence). The CDR3 is made up of 15 amino acids. Losses at the gene ends were 5 bases for V and 2 bases for J; bases not matched to a gene: 7. The CDR3 spells CASSPQGADNYGYTF. The CDR3 DNA follows: TGTGCCAGTAGTCCGCAGGGGGCCGACAACTATGGCTACACCTTC.

The gene calls are TRBV3-1 (or the pseudogene TRBV3-2) and TRBJ2-3; D gene ambiguous. CDR1 LGHDT and CDR2 YNNKEL come from the germline V gene (reference sequence). CDR3 length: 14 residues. The V and J ends lost 4 bases and 3 bases respectively, with 11 bases between them. DNA for the CDR3: TGTGCCAGCAGCCGAGTAAGCTCAACAGATACGCAGTATTTT. This encodes CASSRVSSTDTQYF.

The rearrangement links TRBV19 to TRBJ1-2; 9 nucleotides match TRBD1. Germline V CDR1 and CDR2: LNHDA, SQIVND (reference sequence). The CDR3 extends over 14 amino acids. V trimming: 7 bases; J trimming: 2 bases; junction bases outside the gene matches: 5. The CDR3 is CASKGDRENYGYTF. The CDR3, as DNA: TGTGCCAGTAAAGGGGACAGGGAAAACTATGGCTACACCTTC.

This chain joins TRBV6-5 and TRBJ2-1, with a weak D call TRBD1 (5 bases). The CDR3 contains 13 residues. V gave up 2 bases and J gave up 4 bases, with 6 bases separating them. CDR1 MNHEY and CDR2 SVGAGI come from the germline V gene. CDR3: CASSYDRYNEQFF. Here the CDR3 DNA reads TGTGCCAGCAGTTACGACAGATACAATGAGCAGTTCTTC.

This chain joins TRBV4-2 and TRBJ1-5, with 7 bases that match TRBD1. This CDR3 contains 18 residues. V shed 2 bases, J shed 0 bases, and the junction held 10 bases outside the gene matches. Per the germline V gene, CDR1 is LGHNA and CDR2 is YNFKEQ. CDR3 bases: TGTGCCAGCAGCCAATCCATGGGACAGAGAATTAGCAATCAGCCCCAGCATTTT. Protein: CASSQSMGQRISNQPQHF.

The genes are TRBV10-2 and TRBJ2-7; D might be TRBD1 (6 bases). The CDR3 loop spans 14 amino acids. The V and J ends lost 2 bases and 4 bases respectively, with 12 bases between them. Germline lookup yields CDR1 WSHSY and CDR2 SAAADI. CDR3 protein: CASSEVGGRYEQYF. CDR3 coding DNA: TGCGCCAGCAGTGAGGTTGGGGGCCGGTACGAGCAGTACTTC.

The J gene is TRBJ2-5, the V gene TRBV2, with 12 bases lining up with TRBD2. V lost 3 bases to trimming and J lost 2 bases; unmatched junction nucleotides: 1. This CDR3 has 15 residues. Looked up from germline, CDR1 is SNHLY and CDR2 is FYNNEI. The CDR3 reads CASSEGLAGQETQYF. The CDR3 coding sequence is TGTGCCAGCAGTGAGGGACTAGCGGGTCAAGAGACCCAGTACTTC.

The rearrangement uses TRBV29-1 and TRBJ2-1, with a possible D match to TRBD1 (6 bases). Between the trimmed V and J ends, which lost 5 bases and 7 bases, there was a span of 9 bases. This CDR3 has 11 amino acids. Germline CDR1 and CDR2: SQVTM and ANQGSEA. The CDR3 here is CSVSGVNEQFF. CDR3 nucleotide sequence: TGCAGCGTTTCAGGGGTGAATGAGCAGTTCTTC.

Of note for this clone: Other DNA variants within this sample encode the same CDR3. The rearrangement links TRBV10-3 to TRBJ2-3; TRBD2 agrees at 7 bases. The length of the CDR3 is 14 residues. In germline, CDR1 is ENHRY, CDR2 SYGVKD. The ends lost 7 bases at V and 6 bases at J; junction bases unmatched: 10. Here the CDR3 reads CAIKTGEGADTQYF. In nucleotides, the CDR3 is TGTGCCATCAAGACCGGGGAGGGTGCGGATACGCAGTATTTT.

V and J are TRBV27 and TRBJ2-7; 9 positions match TRBD2. V trimming: 3 bases; J trimming: 2 bases; junction bases outside the gene matches: 5. CDR3 size: 15 residues. The germline gives CDR1 MNHEY, CDR2 SMNVEV (reference sequence). CDR3 nucleotides: TGTGCCAGCAGTTTTATAGGCGGGAGGGCCTACGAGCAGTACTTC. It codes for CASSFIGGRAYEQYF.

This chain connects TRBV18 to TRBJ1-3, with 9 bases that match TRBD1. Germline V CDR1 and CDR2: KGHSH, LQKENI. The CDR3 loop spans 16 amino acids. V was clipped by 0 bases and J by 4 bases; unmatched bases: 4. The CDR3 region has the DNA TGTGCCAGCTCACCACCACAGGGGGCCACAGGAAACACCATATATTTT. Encoded protein: CASSPPQGATGNTIYF.

Only one count was recorded for this clone. The V call is TRBV28, the J call TRBJ1-6, with TRBD1 matching 7 bases. This CDR3 is 14 amino acids long. Germline values: CDR1 MDHEN, CDR2 SYDVKM. V dropped 6 bases and J dropped 9; count of bases not matched to a gene: 8. CDR3 loop: CASSLGTEFSPLHF. CDR3 bases: TGTGCCAGCAGCCTAGGGACAGAATTTTCACCCCTCCACTTT.

This chain joins TRBV11-2 and TRBJ1-4, with D possibly being TRBD1 (6 bases). This CDR3 region has 13 residues. The V gene lost 5 bases and the J gene lost 11 bases, with 15 bases spanning the gap. Germline values: CDR1 SGHAT, CDR2 FQNNGV. The CDR3 DNA sequence: TGTGCCAGCAGCACATCACTGCAGGGGAAACTGTTTTTT. This codes for CASSTSLQGKLFF.

The CDR3 region is CASSQTESSYNEQFF. In DNA, the CDR3 is TGCGCCAGCAGCCAGACAGAGAGCTCCTACAATGAGCAGTTCTTC. The chain employs TRBV5-1 and TRBJ2-1; tentative D call: TRBD1 (5 bases). The CDR3 covers 15 residues. The germline V gene encodes CDR1 SGHRS and CDR2 YFSETQ. Trimming shortened V by 4 bases and J by 0 bases, and 11 bases separated the two germline ends.

In its sample, this clone was seen once. The rearrangement links TRBV3-1 (or the pseudogene TRBV3-2) to TRBJ2-5; D perhaps matches TRBD2 (6 bases). The CDR3 loop spans 13 amino acids. CDR1 is LGHDT, CDR2 YNNKEL, per germline (reference sequence). V was cut by 6 bases and J by 2 bases, with 10 bases left in between. The CDR3 sequence: CASSRDWQETQYF. CDR3 in DNA: TGTGCCAGCAGTCGGGACTGGCAAGAGACCCAGTACTTC.

This clone was counted many times. This chain links TRBV10-1 with TRBJ2-2, with 9 positions matching TRBD1. CDR1 is WNHNN, CDR2 SYGVQD, per germline (reference sequence). With V trimmed by 6 bases and J by 2 bases, 4 bases remained unmatched. CDR3 length: 15 residues. This CDR3 reads CASRQGAVNTGELFF. The CDR3 DNA reads as TGCGCCAGCAGACAGGGGGCAGTAAACACCGGGGAGCTGTTTTTT.

The rearrangement joins TRBV27 to TRBJ2-7; 12 nucleotides align to TRBD2. V trimming: 5 bases; J trimming: 5 bases; junction bases outside the gene matches: 4. CDR3 length: 14 residues. Germline V lookup: CDR1 MNHEY, CDR2 SMNVEV (reference sequence). The CDR3 loop reads CASSPRLAGDEQYF. The CDR3 nucleotides are TGTGCCAGCAGTCCACGACTAGCGGGAGACGAGCAGTACTTC.

The chain is built from TRBV3-1 (or the pseudogene TRBV3-2) and TRBJ1-2, with D perhaps TRBD1 (5 bases). The CDR3 spans 16 residues. CDR1 LGHDT and CDR2 YNNKEL come from the germline V gene (reference sequence). V dropped 1 base and J dropped 5 bases, with 17 bases sitting between them. CDR3 residues: CASSQGLGGNRYGYTF. In nucleotides, the CDR3 is TGTGCCAGCAGCCAAGGTCTGGGGGGGAATAGGTATGGCTACACCTTC.